The present entry profiles one T cell receptor (beta chain) with its context. One end of the junction fails to match germline, which may point to a read error. Authors' analysis steps: Quantification of nucleated cells was approximated via reference gene primer amplification. TCRdb keeps only in-frame clones here, not all; method: immunoSEQ multiplex PCR. The D gene and trimming were derived from the DNA, and the V and J assignments and clone size from that table. The data show some 290,000 clones, approximately 89% seen once. This sample was included in a study of blood T cell repertoires in COVID-19. Overall study context: Italy, Spain and the United States were the sources of the convalescent and acute COVID-19 samples. The cDNA or gDNA used as material had been derived from T cells, B-cell-depleted T cells, or PBMCs.

The CDR3 totals 15 residues. Germline V lookup: CDR1 SGDLS, CDR2 YYNGEE. While infection was still active, Seattle patients were enrolled and then followed longitudinally. V gene TRBV9 combines with J gene TRBJ1-1; D unclear. This TCR was recovered from a woman aged 25 to 39 with COVID-19, enrolled during active disease. The specimen was peripheral blood. The CDR3 sequence: CASTVGGGLSTEAFF. The CDR3 nucleotides are TGTGCCAGCACCGTAGGTGGAGGGTTGAGCACTGAAGCTTTCTTT.